Each of the 14 T cell receptor beta chains below was sequenced from the same sample in a study of CD8+ T cells in alopecia areata (dated by TCRdb to the late 2010s). Receptors were amplified or captured by the immunoSEQ multiplex PCR assay. To provide template for TCR sequencing, every sample had RNA extracted and reverse transcribed into cDNA. As stored in TCRdb, this immuneACCESS dataset retains in-frame rearrangements with V and J assigned. A fraction of the clones does not appear; measured against another copy, unresolved V genes explain less than half of the discrepancy, and the remainder lacks a known reason. Recorded for this sample are fewer than 250,000 clones; about three fifths of them occurred a single time. Approximately 1% of the sample is held by the ten biggest clonotypes. This specimen's time point label, interpreted: roughly 26 weeks on oral tofacitinib. In light of the paper, this sample's treatment or condition label describes: oral pan-JAK inhibitor, 5-10 mg twice daily.

The specimen comprised CD4+ T cells sorted from blood, sampled at week 24, from a patient treated with tofacitinib. The receptors stem from a human donor with alopecia areata.

V is TRBV25-1 and J is TRBJ2-3; no clear D. This CDR3 has 12 amino acids. Germline assignment: CDR1 MGHDK and CDR2 SYGVNS. Deletions cut 5 bases from V and 7 bases from J, with 10 bases between. The CDR3 reads CASSHTTNTQYF. CDR3 DNA: TGTGCCAGCAGTCACACTACGAATACGCAGTATTTT.

The DNA of the CDR3 is TGTGCCAGCGAAAGGGGAGGCTTGGAGACCCAGTACTTC. Its protein is CASERGGLETQYF. This sequence joins TRBV6-1 and TRBJ2-5, with a possible D match to TRBD2 (6 bases). V was trimmed by 8 bases and J by 5 bases, leaving 15 bases between them. The CDR3 runs to 13 residues. Germline V CDR1 and CDR2: MNHNS, SASEGT.

The chain joins TRBV5-6 to TRBJ2-7; D might be TRBD1 (6 bases). V was cut by 0 bases and J by 3 bases, with 10 bases left in between. Germline V gives CDR1 SGHDT, CDR2 YYEEEE. This CDR3 is built from 14 residues. In DNA, the CDR3 is TGTGCCAGCAGCTTGGGTAACAGGGACTACGAGCAGTACTTC. Protein product: CASSLGNRDYEQYF.

This clone was seen only a few times. The chain couples TRBV20-1 to TRBJ1-1; D might be TRBD1 (5 bases). Per the germline V gene, CDR1 is DFQATT and CDR2 is SNEGSKA (reference sequence). V lost 3 bases to trimming and J lost 5 bases, with 7 bases between them. The CDR3 length is 11 residues. This CDR3 reads CSARRTTEAFF. DNA for the CDR3: TGCAGTGCTAGGAGGACAACTGAAGCTTTCTTT.

The chain is built from TRBV29-1 and TRBJ2-7, with D possibly TRBD2 on 5 matching bases. There are 12 residues in the CDR3. Germline V gene sequence: CDR1 SQVTM, CDR2 ANQGSEA. Trimming cost V 4 bases and J 2 bases, with 9 bases left between them. CDR3 in DNA: TGCAGCGTTGGTTACGGGGCCTACGAGCAGTACTTC. This gives the protein CSVGYGAYEQYF.

The J gene is TRBJ1-5, the V gene TRBV5-6; TRBD1 matches at 9 bases. The trim removed 3 bases at V and 0 bases at J, leaving 13 bases unmatched. Germline V gene data show CDR1 as SGHDT and CDR2 as YYEEEE. The CDR3 is 19 residues long. The CDR3 here is CASSSTTRTGASSNQPQHF. In DNA, the CDR3 is TGTGCCAGCAGCTCCACCACTAGGACAGGGGCTAGTAGCAATCAGCCCCAGCATTTT.

This clone was picked up many times. The gene calls are TRBV18 and TRBJ2-1, with D perhaps matching TRBD1 or TRBD2 (6 bases each). CDR3 length: 11 residues. V was trimmed by 3 bases and J by 13 bases, leaving 10 bases between them. Per the germline V gene, CDR1 is KGHSH and CDR2 is LQKENI. This CDR3 reads CASSPGGHQFF. The CDR3 DNA sequence: TGTGCCAGCTCACCCGGGGGCCATCAGTTCTTC.

The table lists this clone with a count of one. The rearrangement uses TRBV30 and TRBJ2-7, with a weak D call TRBD2 (6 bases). Trimming stripped 2 bases from V and 9 bases from J, with 11 bases between. Germline CDR1 is GTSNPN and CDR2 is SVGIG (reference sequence). The CDR3 runs 11 residues. CDR3 sequence (DNA): TGTGCCTGGAGTCTAAGGCGGGGGCAGTACTTC. Its translation: CAWSLRRGQYF.

Only a few counts were recorded for this clone. The chain is built from TRBV29-1 and TRBJ2-1, with 12 positions matching TRBD2. CDR1 SQVTM and CDR2 ANQGSEA come from the germline V gene. The CDR3 runs 13 residues. V gave up 7 bases and J gave up 6 bases; unmatched junction bases: 4. In DNA form, the CDR3 reads TGCAGCGCTCGACTAGCGGGGGTCAATGAGCAGTTCTTC. Translated, it gives CSARLAGVNEQFF.

In its sample, this clone was seen a few times. The V and J genes are TRBV11-2 and TRBJ2-1, with 7 positions matching TRBD1. Losses at the gene ends were 5 bases for V and 0 bases for J; bases not matched to a gene: 7. Germline V gene lookup returns CDR1 SGHAT and CDR2 FQNNGV. The CDR3 runs to 16 residues. The CDR3 here is CASSPQTGASYNEQFF. DNA of the CDR3: TGTGCCAGCAGCCCGCAAACAGGGGCCTCCTACAATGAGCAGTTCTTC. The entire variable domain, with the rest obtained from reference TRBV11-2 and TRBJ2-1, is as follows: EAGVAQSPRYKIIEKRQSVAFWCNPISGHATLYWYQQILGQGPKLLIQFQNNGVVDDSQLPKDRFSAERLKGVDSTLKIQPAKLEDSAVYLCASSPQTGASYNEQFFGPGTRLTVL.

The gene calls are TRBV30 and TRBJ1-5; tentatively, D is TRBD1 (5 bases). There are 13 residues in the CDR3. V lost 1 base, J lost 8 bases, and 12 bases lay in between. Per germline, CDR1 GTSNPN and CDR2 SVGIG (reference sequence). Here the CDR3 reads CAWSGSRVEPQHF. In nucleotides, the CDR3 is TGTGCCTGGAGTGGGTCCAGGGTTGAGCCCCAGCATTTT.

The J gene is TRBJ1-2, the V gene TRBV12-5; TRBD1 aligns across 8 bases. CDR1 LGHNT and CDR2 FRNRAP come from the germline V gene. The CDR3 has 13 amino acids. The J segment lost 9 bases and the V segment lost 3 bases, leaving 6 bases of the junction unmatched. The CDR3 sequence is CASGFHTGGRYTF. DNA of the CDR3: TGTGCTAGTGGTTTTCACACAGGGGGTCGCTACACCTTC.

V is TRBV2 and J is TRBJ2-5; unclear D gene. This CDR3 has 15 amino acids. In germline, CDR1 is SNHLY, CDR2 FYNNEI. With 1 base removed from V and 1 base from J, the gap between germline ends came to 10 bases. CDR3: CASSEGRVFQETQYF. The CDR3 coding sequence is TGTGCCAGCAGTGAAGGGAGAGTTTTCCAAGAGACCCAGTACTTC. The full variable domain, in which reference TRBV2 and TRBJ2-5 provide the parts outside the CDR3, is EPEVTQTPSHQVTQMGQEVILRCVPISNHLYFYWYRQILGQKVEFLVSFYNNEISEKSEIFDDQFSVERPDGSNFTLKIRSTKLEDSAMYFCASSEGRVFQETQYFGPGTRLLVL.

This clone is a singleton in its sample. The V gene is TRBV10-3, the J gene TRBJ1-5; D is uncertain. This CDR3 comprises 13 residues. V lost 10 bases, J lost 6 bases, and 16 bases lay in between. Germline values: CDR1 ENHRY, CDR2 SYGVKD. The DNA of the CDR3 is TGTGCCACCACCACCGGGGTTGGTCAGCCCCAGCATTTT. This gives the protein CATTTGVGQPQHF.